Each of the 27 T cell receptor beta chains below was sequenced from the same sample in a study of lymphopenia after photon versus proton radiotherapy. Sequencing used immunoSEQ multiplex PCR; TCRdb keeps in-frame clones, though not all of them. Of roughly 57,000 clones listed, about 83% are singletons. The sequencing here drew on peripheral blood, taken from a patient treated with photon-based radiotherapy. The source is a man aged 50 to 60 with gastric cancer.

The J gene is TRBJ2-1, the V gene TRBV27; 8 bases fit TRBD2. The CDR3 contains 14 residues. Germline CDR1 and CDR2: MNHEY and SMNVEV (reference sequence). J lost 8 bases, V lost 6 bases, and 9 bases had no gene match. The CDR3 spells CASRPSGSLDEQFF. DNA for the CDR3: TGTGCCAGCAGACCTAGCGGGTCCTTGGATGAGCAGTTCTTC.

The CDR3 sequence: CASSLRLVGNSFSYEQYF. In DNA, the CDR3 is TGTGCCAGCAGTTTGAGGCTAGTGGGGAACAGTTTCTCCTACGAGCAGTACTTC. The rearrangement uses TRBV28 and TRBJ2-7; no clear D. V was clipped by 3 bases and J by 0 bases, with 21 bases between them. Germline CDR1 reads MDHEN; CDR2 reads SYDVKM. The CDR3 runs to 18 residues.

The chain uses TRBV6-6 and TRBJ2-3; D is undetermined. Trimming left V 2 bases short and J 0 bases short, with 9 bases between. The CDR3 contains 15 residues. Germline V gene data show CDR1 as MNHNY and CDR2 as SVGAGI (reference sequence). The CDR3 region is CASSYGQASTDTQYF. CDR3 bases: TGTGCCAGCAGTTACGGGCAGGCTAGCACAGATACGCAGTATTTT.

V and J are TRBV19 and TRBJ2-1; 12 bases map to TRBD2. This CDR3 contains 14 residues. Trimming at V came to 2 bases and at J to 9 bases, leaving 2 bases not matched to a gene. Germline V gene lookup returns CDR1 LNHDA and CDR2 SQIVND (reference sequence). The CDR3 coding sequence is TGTGCCAGTAGTATACAACTAGCGGGAGGTGAGCAGTTCTTC. Amino acid sequence: CASSIQLAGGEQFF.

The chain has TRBV11-3 and TRBJ2-5, with D perhaps matching TRBD1 or TRBD2 (5 bases each). There are 16 residues in the CDR3. Germline CDR1 reads SGHNT; CDR2 reads YENEEA. Trimming removed 5 bases from V and 5 bases from J, with 21 bases in between. CDR3 bases: TGTGCCAGCAGCCCAGGCATGAGGGAGACAGCGGAGACCCAGTACTTC. Translated, it gives CASSPGMRETAETQYF.

The chain uses TRBV7-9 and TRBJ2-5; a weak D match, TRBD2 (5 bases). V was cut by 5 bases and J by 0 bases, with 10 bases left in between. CDR1 SEHNR and CDR2 FQNEAQ come from the germline V gene (reference sequence). The CDR3 covers 14 residues. The CDR3 DNA follows: TGTGCCAGCAGCGAGACGGGGTACCAAGAGACCCAGTACTTC. Its protein product is CASSETGYQETQYF.

This sequence joins TRBV18 and TRBJ2-2; D is ambiguous. Germline V gene data show CDR1 as KGHSH and CDR2 as LQKENI. Trimming shortened V by 6 bases and J by 3 bases, and 14 bases separated the two germline ends. The CDR3 has 15 amino acids. CDR3 amino acids: CASSAARRDTGELFF. CDR3 DNA sequence: TGTGCCAGCTCTGCGGCTCGTCGTGACACCGGGGAGCTGTTTTTT.

This chain joins TRBV7-9 and TRBJ2-5, with D perhaps TRBD2 (5 bases). Germline-derived CDR1 and CDR2 are SEHNR and FQNEAQ (reference sequence). Trimming stripped 0 bases from V and 3 bases from J, with 8 bases between. The CDR3 consists of 14 residues. The CDR3: CASSLARVEETQYF. The CDR3 DNA is TGTGCCAGCAGCTTAGCGAGGGTTGAAGAGACCCAGTACTTC.

The chain couples TRBV30 to TRBJ1-5; no clear D gene. The CDR3 is 12 amino acids. V was cut by 4 bases and J by 6 bases, with 10 bases left in between. Germline V CDR1 and CDR2: GTSNPN, SVGIG (reference sequence). CDR3 sequence: CAWNRWGQPQHF. The CDR3 DNA is TGTGCCTGGAACCGGTGGGGTCAGCCCCAGCATTTT.

In DNA, the CDR3 is TGTGCCAGCAGCCCTAAGCCCATACTAGACTACGAGCAGTACTTC. This sequence encodes CASSPKPILDYEQYF. The rearrangement links TRBV7-9 to TRBJ2-7; tentative D call: TRBD2 (5 bases). Per the germline V gene, CDR1 is SEHNR and CDR2 is FQNEAQ (reference sequence). This CDR3 spans 15 amino acids. V was trimmed by 5 bases and J by 3 bases, leaving 17 bases between them.

J is TRBJ1-1 and V is TRBV6-4; D is uncertain. Germline assignment: CDR1 MRHNA and CDR2 SNTAGT. CDR3 length: 13 residues. V lost 3 bases to trimming and J lost 1 base, with 6 bases between them. The CDR3 nucleotides read TGTGCCAGCAGTGAAGGGAGGAACACTGAAGCTTTCTTT. Translation: CASSEGRNTEAFF.

The rearrangement uses TRBV6-1 and TRBJ2-7; 7 nucleotides align to TRBD1. The germline CDR1 and CDR2 sequences are MNHNS and SASEGT. The J segment lost 5 bases and the V segment lost 1 base, leaving 8 bases of the junction unmatched. CDR3 length equals 15 residues. The CDR3 reads CASSEELTGTHEQYF. The CDR3 DNA is TGTGCCAGCAGTGAAGAGCTGACAGGGACCCACGAGCAGTACTTC.

The chain combines TRBV7-3 with TRBJ1-5; the D is unclear. The ends were cut back, 5 bases at V and 5 bases at J, with 10 bases in the middle. This CDR3 is 13 amino acids long. The V gene's germline CDR1 is SGHTA and CDR2 FQGTGA. CDR3 in amino acids: CASSPARDQPQHF. The DNA of the CDR3 is TGTGCCAGCAGCCCCGCGAGGGATCAGCCCCAGCATTTT.

CDR3 bases: TGTGCCAGCTCACGGGGTCAAGAGACCCAGTACTTC. Translation gives CASSRGQETQYF. The rearrangement joins TRBV18 to TRBJ2-5; D is unresolved. V lost 4 bases and J lost 2, with 5 bases in between. Germline-derived CDR1 and CDR2 are KGHSH and LQKENI. This CDR3 is built from 12 residues.

This chain uses TRBV2 with TRBJ2-2; 8 positions agree with TRBD1. Losses at the gene ends were 8 bases for V and 5 bases for J; bases not matched to a gene: 4. The CDR3 sequence is 13 residues long. Germline V gene sequence: CDR1 SNHLY, CDR2 FYNNEI. CDR3 DNA: TGTGCCAGCGGAACAGGGGGGACCGGGGAGCTGTTTTTT. It is translated as CASGTGGTGELFF.

This rearrangement joins TRBV19 to TRBJ2-5; 10 nucleotides line up with TRBD2. The germline CDR1 and CDR2 sequences are LNHDA and SQIVND (reference sequence). The CDR3 loop spans 18 amino acids. The V and J ends lost 8 bases and 4 bases, in that order; junction bases with no gene match: 19. CDR3 protein: CASSRGVAGGWSGETQYF. CDR3 bases: TGTGCCAGTTCCCGGGGGGTAGCGGGAGGATGGTCGGGAGAGACCCAGTACTTC.

This rearrangement joins TRBV19 to TRBJ1-1; tentative D call: TRBD1 (5 bases). CDR3 length: 14 amino acids. V was trimmed by 6 bases and J by 0 bases, leaving 11 bases between them. Germline values: CDR1 LNHDA, CDR2 SQIVND (reference sequence). The CDR3 sequence is CASRGSGLNTEAFF. The CDR3 DNA sequence: TGTGCCAGTAGGGGCTCAGGGTTGAACACTGAAGCTTTCTTT.

The J gene is TRBJ1-2, the V gene TRBV4-1, with 7 bases that match TRBD1. Germline CDR1 and CDR2: MGHRA and YSYEKL. The CDR3 is 16 amino acids. The V segment lost 0 bases and the J segment 4 bases; nucleotides outside the gene matches: 8. CDR3 amino acids: CASSQDSGQVVYGYTF. The DNA for the CDR3 is TGCGCCAGCAGCCAAGACTCCGGACAGGTGGTCTATGGCTACACCTTC.

The V call is TRBV2, the J call TRBJ2-1; the match to TRBD2 covers 13 bases. Germline assignment: CDR1 SNHLY and CDR2 FYNNEI. This CDR3 region has 16 residues. The V segment lost 8 bases and the J segment 5 bases; nucleotides outside the gene matches: 9. CDR3 amino acids: CASGTGLAGDNNEQFF. For the CDR3, the DNA is TGTGCCAGCGGGACAGGACTAGCGGGAGATAACAATGAGCAGTTCTTC.

This sequence joins TRBV10-3 and TRBJ2-7; the D is unclear. V shed 2 bases and J shed 0 bases, with 5 bases lying between them. The V gene's germline CDR1 is ENHRY and CDR2 SYGVKD. The CDR3 length is 13 residues. The CDR3 DNA sequence: TGTGCCATCAGTGAGGGTTACTCCTACGAGCAGTACTTC. As protein: CAISEGYSYEQYF.

V usage is TRBV5-6 and J usage is TRBJ1-4; D not certain. Germline lookup yields CDR1 SGHDT and CDR2 YYEEEE. CDR3 size: 16 residues. V was shortened by 2 bases and J by 3 bases, with 14 bases between the two germline ends. The DNA for the CDR3 is TGTGCCAGCAGCTTCTTAGGGCGGGGTGCTAATGAAAAACTGTTTTTT. It encodes CASSFLGRGANEKLFF.

The CDR3 region is CASSLGRGRLQPQHF. DNA for the CDR3: TGTGCCAGCAGCTTGGGCAGGGGGCGTCTGCAGCCCCAGCATTTT. V gene TRBV5-6 combines with J gene TRBJ1-5; 8 bases match TRBD1. V was pared by 0 bases and J by 7 bases, with 6 bases of the junction left unmatched. Germline loops: CDR1 SGHDT, CDR2 YYEEEE. The length of the CDR3 is 15 residues.

This rearrangement joins TRBV10-3 to TRBJ2-3; D ambiguous. V lost 3 bases and J 0 bases, leaving 13 bases between the germline ends. This CDR3 spans 16 amino acids. Germline values: CDR1 ENHRY, CDR2 SYGVKD. CDR3 amino acids: CAISDPWRISTDTQYF. CDR3 in DNA: TGTGCCATCAGTGACCCCTGGCGGATTAGCACAGATACGCAGTATTTT.

Only a few counts were recorded for this clone. The rearrangement joins TRBV7-9 to TRBJ1-1; no reliable D call. With 5 bases removed from V and 1 base from J, the gap between germline ends came to 2 bases. The CDR3 consists of 11 residues. Germline CDR1 SEHNR, CDR2 FQNEAQ (reference sequence). The CDR3 DNA is TGTGCCAGCAGCCAGAACACTGAAGCTTTCTTT. This sequence encodes CASSQNTEAFF.

This chain connects TRBV27 to TRBJ2-3; D not resolved. V dropped 5 bases and J dropped 1 base, with 4 bases sitting between them. CDR1 and CDR2 from the germline V gene are MNHEY and SMNVEV (reference sequence). The CDR3 loop spans 12 amino acids. The CDR3, as DNA: TGTGCCAGCAGTCCCCGCACAGATACGCAGTATTTT. Translating gives CASSPRTDTQYF.

This clone has only one observation. J is TRBJ1-5 and V is TRBV5-4; TRBD1 agrees at 8 bases. Germline V gene data show CDR1 as SGHNT and CDR2 as YYREEE (reference sequence). V shed 0 bases, J shed 4 bases, and the junction held 9 bases outside the gene matches. CDR3 length: 17 residues. DNA of the CDR3: TGTGCCAGCAGCTTGGGGGGGAGACAGGGGATAAATCAGCCCCAGCATTTT. Its translation is CASSLGGRQGINQPQHF.

This clone was observed a single time. This chain connects TRBV21-1 to TRBJ2-7; the table gives TRBD1 as D, unverified against the DNA. TRBV21-1 is an annotated pseudogene. CDR3 length: 13 residues. CDR3 in DNA: TGTGCCAGCAGCAAAACAGTAACCTACGAGCAGTACTTC. This codes for CASSKTVTYEQYF.